These T cell receptor beta chains were read from a single sample in a study of T cell responses to AZD1222 COVID-19 vaccine. TCRdb's copy holds only in-frame clones and misses some; the assay was immunoSEQ multiplex PCR. The data show 150,000 to 200,000 clones, around 90% seen once. The sample here was peripheral blood, taken on day 0 of AZD1222 vaccination. These receptor sequences come from an adult in good health. Both conserved end residues are part of each CDR3. The D gene is left open where the match is weak. Not all rows give a size; the values are once, few, many and, for expanded clones, a class.

.,TRBJ2-3,.,TRBV30,CAWTVERTDTQYF,TGTGCCTGGACTGTCGAGAGGACAGATACGCAGTATTTT
TRBD1,TRBJ2-1,.,TRBV5-8,CASRDRGMYNEQFF,TGTGCCAGCCGGGACAGGGGGATGTACAATGAGCAGTTCTTC
.,TRBJ2-2,.,TRBV24-1,CATRKGDSNTGELFF,TGTGCCACCAGGAAGGGGGATTCGAACACCGGGGAGCTGTTTTTT
.,TRBJ1-4,.,TRBV2,CASSERVLSGEKLFF,TGTGCCAGCAGTGAAAGGGTCTTATCGGGTGAAAAACTGTTTTTT
TRBD1,TRBJ1-3,.,TRBV19,CAMWTGLPGNTIYF,TGTGCCATGTGGACAGGACTCCCTGGAAACACCATATATTTT
.,TRBJ2-1,.,TRBV15,CATSRDRGSLYNEQFF,TGTGCCACCAGCAGAGATAGGGGGAGTCTGTACAATGAGCAGTTCTTC
TRBD2,TRBJ2-1,.,TRBV11-3,CASSLNGLAGLEQFF,TGTGCCAGCAGCTTAAACGGACTAGCGGGATTAGAGCAGTTCTTC
.,TRBJ2-7,.,TRBV4-3,CASSQDLESAVSYEQYF,TGCGCCAGCAGCCAAGATCTTGAGTCAGCGGTCTCCTACGAGCAGTACTTC
.,TRBJ2-2,.,TRBV5-1,CASSSIDSTGELFF,TGCGCCAGCAGCTCTATAGACAGTACCGGGGAGCTGTTTTTT
.,TRBJ1-2,.,TRBV6-6,CASSYSGQGNGYTF,TGTGCCAGCAGTTACTCGGGGCAGGGAAATGGCTACACCTTC
TRBD1,TRBJ2-5,.,TRBV29-1,CSEQQGAEETQYF,TGCAGCGAACAACAGGGGGCTGAAGAGACCCAGTACTTC
TRBD1,TRBJ1-3,few,TRBV28,CASWGTDPRSGNTIYF,TGTGCCAGCTGGGGGACAGACCCCCGCTCTGGAAACACCATATATTTT
.,TRBJ2-2,few,TRBV12-3/TRBV12-4,CASSLQGTGELFF,TGTGCCAGCAGTCTACAGGGAACCGGGGAGCTGTTTTTT
.,TRBJ1-5,.,TRBV18,CASSPGSANQPQHF,TGTGCCAGCTCACCGGGGTCGGCGAATCAGCCCCAGCATTTT
TRBD1,TRBJ1-6,once,TRBV6-4,CARLCDRGKNSPLHF,TGTGCCAGACTCTGTGACAGGGGAAAGAATTCACCCCTCCACTTT
.,TRBJ2-2,.,TRBV18,CASSPPYAAASTGELFF,TGTGCCAGCTCACCACCTTATGCGGCCGCGAGCACCGGGGAGCTGTTTTTT
TRBD1,TRBJ2-5,.,TRBV18,CASSPQGARQETQYF,TGTGCCAGCTCACCTCAGGGGGCGAGACAAGAGACCCAGTACTTC
TRBD1,TRBJ1-5,.,TRBV30,CAWGGQDNQPQHF,TGTGCCTGGGGGGGACAGGACAATCAGCCCCAGCATTTT
.,TRBJ1-2,.,TRBV11-2,CASSSLNAIDYGYTF,TGTGCCAGCAGCTCACTAAACGCGATTGACTATGGCTACACCTTC
.,TRBJ1-1,few,TRBV6-6,CASSYSGGPTEAFF,TGTGCCAGCAGTTACTCCGGGGGGCCCACTGAAGCTTTCTTT
TRBD2,TRBJ2-1,few,TRBV7-9,CASSWTSGGSSYNEQFF,TGTGCCAGCAGCTGGACTAGCGGGGGGAGCTCCTACAATGAGCAGTTCTTC
TRBD1,TRBJ2-3,once,TRBV6-1,CASSVGQVYRTDTQYF,TGTGCCAGCAGTGTGGGACAGGTCTACCGCACAGATACGCAGTATTTT
TRBD1,TRBJ1-2,.,TRBV11-1,CASSLDRVTDGYTF,TGTGCCAGCAGCTTGGACAGGGTGACGGATGGCTACACCTTC
.,TRBJ2-7,.,TRBV5-6,CASSLAGSEQYF,TGTGCCAGCAGCTTGGCCGGATCCGAGCAGTACTTC
TRBD1,TRBJ2-2,.,TRBV25-1,CASTPDRGLTGELFF,TGTGCCAGCACCCCAGACAGGGGGCTCACCGGGGAGCTGTTTTTT
.,TRBJ2-7,once,TRBV20-1,CSARVSEQYF,TGCAGTGCTAGGGTCTCCGAGCAGTACTTC
TRBD2,TRBJ2-7,.,TRBV5-6,CASSFNWGTSGSVYEQYF,TGTGCCAGCAGCTTTAATTGGGGGACTAGCGGGAGCGTCTACGAGCAGTACTTC
.,TRBJ2-7,.,TRBV7-2,CASSSPGFGEQYF,TGTGCCAGCAGCTCCCCGGGCTTCGGCGAGCAGTACTTC
.,TRBJ2-1,.,TRBV12-3/TRBV12-4,CASSSLLGQFF,TGTGCCAGCAGCTCCCTACTCGGGCAGTTCTTC
.,TRBJ2-7,.,TRBV12-3/TRBV12-4,CASSSGYEQYF,TGTGCCAGCAGTTCCGGATACGAGCAGTACTTC
.,TRBJ2-5,.,TRBV5-1,CASSLFLGTETQYF,TGCGCCAGCAGCTTGTTTCTGGGGACGGAGACCCAGTACTTC
TRBD2,TRBJ2-1,.,TRBV11-3,CASSLDGSGGANEQFF,TGTGCCAGCAGCTTAGATGGTAGCGGGGGGGCTAATGAGCAGTTCTTC
.,TRBJ1-5,.,TRBV9,CASSVSPDQPQHF,TGTGCCAGCAGCGTTTCCCCCGATCAGCCCCAGCATTTT
.,TRBJ2-3,.,TRBV28,CASSFTGLDTQYF,TGTGCCAGCAGTTTTACGGGGTTGGATACGCAGTATTTT
.,TRBJ2-7,.,TRBV10-3,CAIRSLGVGYEQYF,TGTGCCATCAGGAGCCTTGGGGTTGGGTACGAGCAGTACTTC
TRBD1,TRBJ2-5,.,TRBV10-3,CAINDRGDETQYF,TGTGCCATCAATGACAGGGGTGACGAGACCCAGTACTTC
.,TRBJ2-1,.,TRBV7-2,CASSIGYDYNEQFF,TGTGCCAGCAGCATAGGTTACGACTACAATGAGCAGTTCTTC
TRBD1,TRBJ1-2,.,TRBV6-5,CASSYLGQTYGYTF,TGTGCCAGCAGTTACCTGGGACAGACTTATGGCTACACCTTC
TRBD2,TRBJ2-3,.,TRBV6-4,CASSDTSGTDTQYF,TGTGCCAGCAGTGACACTAGCGGCACAGATACGCAGTATTTT
.,TRBJ1-3,few,TRBV18,CASSPGTLSSGNTIYF,TGTGCCAGCTCACCTGGGACTCTTAGCTCTGGAAACACCATATATTTT
.,TRBJ1-5,few,TRBV19,CASSKGGGQPQHF,TGTGCCAGTAGTAAGGGGGGAGGACAGCCCCAGCATTTT
TRBD2,TRBJ2-1,.,TRBV7-9,CASSLLGRHNEQFF,TGTGCCAGCAGCTTACTCGGGAGGCATAATGAGCAGTTCTTC
TRBD1,TRBJ1-3,few,TRBV28,CASSPGTGSRNTIYF,TGTGCCAGCAGTCCCGGGACAGGCTCTAGAAACACCATATATTTT